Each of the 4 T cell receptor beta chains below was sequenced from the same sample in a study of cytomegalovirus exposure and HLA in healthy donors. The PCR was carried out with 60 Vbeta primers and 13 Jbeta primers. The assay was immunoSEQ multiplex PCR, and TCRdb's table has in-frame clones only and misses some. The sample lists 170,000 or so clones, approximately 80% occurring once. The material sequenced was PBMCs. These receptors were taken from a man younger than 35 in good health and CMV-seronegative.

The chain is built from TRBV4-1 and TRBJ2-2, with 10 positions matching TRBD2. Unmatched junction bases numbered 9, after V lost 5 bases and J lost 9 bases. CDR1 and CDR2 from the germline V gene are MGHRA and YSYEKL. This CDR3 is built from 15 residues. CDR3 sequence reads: CASSSHYSGRWELFF. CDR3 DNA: TGCGCCAGCAGCTCCCACTATAGCGGGAGGTGGGAGCTGTTTTTT.

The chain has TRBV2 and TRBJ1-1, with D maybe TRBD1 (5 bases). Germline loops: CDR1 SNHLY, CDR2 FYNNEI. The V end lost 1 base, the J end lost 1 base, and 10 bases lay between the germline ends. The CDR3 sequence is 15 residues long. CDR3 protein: CASSEDWQGNTEAFF. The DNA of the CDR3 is TGTGCCAGCAGTGAAGATTGGCAGGGGAACACTGAAGCTTTCTTT.

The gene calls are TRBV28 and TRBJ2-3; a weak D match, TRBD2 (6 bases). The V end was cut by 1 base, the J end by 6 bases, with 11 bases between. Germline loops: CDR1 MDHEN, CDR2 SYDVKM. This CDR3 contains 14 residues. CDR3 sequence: CASSLSLAEDTQYF. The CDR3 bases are TGTGCCAGCAGTTTATCACTAGCAGAGGATACGCAGTATTTT.

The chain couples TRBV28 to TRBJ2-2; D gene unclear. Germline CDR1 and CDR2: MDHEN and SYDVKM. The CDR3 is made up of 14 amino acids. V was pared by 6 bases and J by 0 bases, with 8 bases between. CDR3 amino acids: CASRPGSNTGELFF. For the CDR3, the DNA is TGTGCCAGCAGACCCGGGTCGAACACCGGGGAGCTGTTTTTT.